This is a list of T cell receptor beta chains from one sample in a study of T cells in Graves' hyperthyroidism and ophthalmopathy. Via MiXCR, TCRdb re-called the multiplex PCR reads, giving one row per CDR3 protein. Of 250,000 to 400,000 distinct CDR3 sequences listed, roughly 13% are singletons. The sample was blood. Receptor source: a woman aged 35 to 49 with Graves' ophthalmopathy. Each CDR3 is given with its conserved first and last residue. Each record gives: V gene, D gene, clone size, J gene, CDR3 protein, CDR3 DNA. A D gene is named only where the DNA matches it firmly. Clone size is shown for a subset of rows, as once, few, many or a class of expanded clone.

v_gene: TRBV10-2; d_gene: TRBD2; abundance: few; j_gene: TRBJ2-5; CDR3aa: CASSELAGETQYF; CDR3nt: TGCGCCAGCAGTGAATTAGCGGGGGAGACCCAGTACTTC
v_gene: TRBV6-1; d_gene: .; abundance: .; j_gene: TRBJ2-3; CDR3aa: CASSEAVAASTDTQYF; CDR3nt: TGTGCCAGCAGTGAAGCGGTAGCGGCTAGCACAGATACGCAGTATTTT
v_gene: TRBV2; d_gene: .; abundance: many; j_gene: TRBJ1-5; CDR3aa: CASSEGRVSNQPQHF; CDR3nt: TGTGCCAGCAGTGAAGGAAGAGTCAGCAATCAGCCCCAGCATTTT
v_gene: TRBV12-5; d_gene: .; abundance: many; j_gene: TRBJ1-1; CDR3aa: CASGLVVGRENTEAFF; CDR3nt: TGTGCTAGTGGTTTGGTAGTAGGACGGGAGAACACTGAAGCTTTCTTT
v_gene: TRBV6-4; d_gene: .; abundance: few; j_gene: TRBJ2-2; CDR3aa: CASREGGTNTGELFF; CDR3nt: TGTGCCAGCCGAGAGGGGGGGACAAACACCGGGGAGCTGTTTTTT
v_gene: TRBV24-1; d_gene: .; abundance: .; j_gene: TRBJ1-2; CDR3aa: CATSDLGGSHGYTF; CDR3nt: TGTGCCACCAGTGATTTAGGGGGTAGCCATGGCTACACCTTC
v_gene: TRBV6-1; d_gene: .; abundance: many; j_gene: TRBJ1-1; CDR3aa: CASSWRRTSMNTEAFF; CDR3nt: TGTGCCAGCAGTTGGAGAAGGACGTCCATGAACACTGAAGCTTTCTTT
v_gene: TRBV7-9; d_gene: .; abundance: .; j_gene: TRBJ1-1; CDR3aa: CASSLALGGAPTEAFF; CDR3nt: TGTGCCAGCAGCTTAGCGTTAGGGGGGGCCCCCACTGAAGCTTTCTTT
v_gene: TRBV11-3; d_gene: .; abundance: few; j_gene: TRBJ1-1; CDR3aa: CASSFYRGSTEAFF; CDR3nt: TGTGCCAGCAGCTTTTACAGAGGCAGCACTGAAGCTTTCTTT
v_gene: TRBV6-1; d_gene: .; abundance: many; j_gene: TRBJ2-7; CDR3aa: CASNPLSVSSYEQYF; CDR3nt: TGTGCCAGCAACCCCCTTTCGGTCTCCTCCTACGAGCAGTACTTC
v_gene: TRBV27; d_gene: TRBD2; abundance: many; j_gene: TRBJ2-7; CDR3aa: CASNSGRGNEQYF; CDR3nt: TGTGCCAGCAACAGCGGGAGGGGCAACGAGCAGTACTTC
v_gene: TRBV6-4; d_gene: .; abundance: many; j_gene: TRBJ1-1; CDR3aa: CASRGGASGTEAFF; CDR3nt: TGTGCCAGCAGGGGGGGGGCGTCTGGCACTGAAGCTTTCTTT
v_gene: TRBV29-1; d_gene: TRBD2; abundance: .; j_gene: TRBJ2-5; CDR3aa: CSVGGGNQETQYF; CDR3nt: TGCAGCGTTGGGGGGGGGAACCAAGAGACCCAGTACTTC
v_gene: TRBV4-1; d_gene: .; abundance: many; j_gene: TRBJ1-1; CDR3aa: CASRDHTEAFF; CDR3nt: TGCGCCAGCAGGGATCACACTGAAGCTTTCTTT
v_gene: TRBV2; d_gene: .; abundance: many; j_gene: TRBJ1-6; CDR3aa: CASSVTRGNSPLHF; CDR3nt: TGTGCCAGCAGCGTGACAAGGGGGAATTCACCCCTCCACTTT
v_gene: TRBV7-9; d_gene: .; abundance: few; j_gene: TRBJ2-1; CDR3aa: CASTYSRGNEQFF; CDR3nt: TGTGCCAGCACCTACTCGAGAGGGAATGAGCAGTTCTTC
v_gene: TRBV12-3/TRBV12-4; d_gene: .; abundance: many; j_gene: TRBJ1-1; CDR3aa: CASSEIPGTPVYAFF; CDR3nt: TGTGCCAGCAGTGAGATACCGGGAACACCGGTATACGCTTTCTTT
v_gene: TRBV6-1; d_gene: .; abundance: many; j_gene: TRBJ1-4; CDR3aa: CASSESLGSNEKLFF; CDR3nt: TGTGCCAGCAGTGAAAGCCTCGGTTCTAATGAAAAACTGTTTTTT
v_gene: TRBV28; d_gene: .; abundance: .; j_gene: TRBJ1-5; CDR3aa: CASRGGQGRNQPQHF; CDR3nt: TGTGCCAGCAGGGGCGGGCAGGGAAGGAATCAGCCCCAGCATTTT
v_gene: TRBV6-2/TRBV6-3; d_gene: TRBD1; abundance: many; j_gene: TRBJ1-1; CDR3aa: CASRDWDRGVTEAFF; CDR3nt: TGTGCCAGCAGAGACTGGGACAGGGGAGTCACTGAAGCTTTCTTT
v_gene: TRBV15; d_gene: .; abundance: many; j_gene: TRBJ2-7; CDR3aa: CATSIAGTIREQYF; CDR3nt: TGTGCCACCAGCATCGCCGGGACCATCCGAGAGCAGTACTTC
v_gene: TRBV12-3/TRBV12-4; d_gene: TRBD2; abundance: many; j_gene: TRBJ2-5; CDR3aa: CASSFSTSGKETQYF; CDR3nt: TGTGCCAGCAGTTTTTCCACTAGCGGCAAGGAGACCCAGTACTTC
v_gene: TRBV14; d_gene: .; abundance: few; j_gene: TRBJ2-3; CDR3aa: CASSLRPLTGSTDTQYF; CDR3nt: TGTGCCAGCAGCCTCCGCCCATTAACAGGGAGCACAGATACGCAGTATTTT
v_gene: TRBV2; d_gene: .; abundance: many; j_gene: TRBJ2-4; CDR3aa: CASSEARLIAKNIQYF; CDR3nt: TGTGCCAGCAGTGAAGCGCGTTTAATAGCCAAAAACATTCAGTACTTC
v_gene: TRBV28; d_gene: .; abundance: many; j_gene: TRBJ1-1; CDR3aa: CASSFGLKGDLTAFF; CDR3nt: TGTGCCAGCAGTTTCGGCTTGAAGGGGGACTTAACAGCTTTCTTT
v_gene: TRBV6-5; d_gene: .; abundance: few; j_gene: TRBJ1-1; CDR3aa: CASSYSTRLVNTEAFF; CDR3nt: TGTGCCAGCAGTTACTCGACTCGTCTGGTTAACACTGAAGCTTTCTTT
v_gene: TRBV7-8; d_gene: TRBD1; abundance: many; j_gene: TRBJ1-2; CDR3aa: CASSVGQIYGYTF; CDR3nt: TGTGCCAGCAGTGTGGGACAGATCTATGGCTACACCTTC
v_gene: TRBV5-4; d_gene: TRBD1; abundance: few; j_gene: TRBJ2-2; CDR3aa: CASSPTTGTGGTGELFF; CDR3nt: TGTGCCAGCAGCCCCACCACCGGGACAGGGGGCACCGGGGAGCTGTTTTTT
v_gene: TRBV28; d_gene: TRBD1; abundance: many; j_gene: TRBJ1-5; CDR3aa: CASSPIGTAYQPQHF; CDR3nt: TGTGCCAGCAGTCCAATCGGGACAGCATATCAGCCCCAGCATTTT
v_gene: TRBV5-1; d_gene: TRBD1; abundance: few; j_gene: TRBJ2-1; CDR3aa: CASSVTTGSYNEQFF; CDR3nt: TGCGCCAGCAGCGTGACGACAGGGTCCTACAATGAGCAGTTCTTC
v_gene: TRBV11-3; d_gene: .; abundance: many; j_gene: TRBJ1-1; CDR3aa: CASSLGRSAEAFF; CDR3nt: TGTGCCAGCAGCTTAGGCAGGAGTGCTGAAGCTTTCTTT
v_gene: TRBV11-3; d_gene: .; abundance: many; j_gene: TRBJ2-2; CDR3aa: CASSSDSYTGELFF; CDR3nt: TGTGCCAGCAGCTCCGACAGCTACACCGGGGAGCTGTTTTTT
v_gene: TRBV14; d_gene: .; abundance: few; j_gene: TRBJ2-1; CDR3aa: CASSQEMARGPYNEQFF; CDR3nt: TGTGCCAGCAGCCAAGAAATGGCCCGGGGCCCCTACAATGAGCAGTTCTTC
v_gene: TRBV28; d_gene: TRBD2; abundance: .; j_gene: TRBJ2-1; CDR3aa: CASRTPGSGRYNEQFF; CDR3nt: TGTGCCAGCAGAACTCCGGGTAGCGGGCGCTACAATGAGCAGTTCTTC
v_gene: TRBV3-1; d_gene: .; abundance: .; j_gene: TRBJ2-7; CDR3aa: CASSESTAYEQYF; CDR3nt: TGCGCCAGCAGTGAGTCTACAGCCTACGAGCAGTACTTC
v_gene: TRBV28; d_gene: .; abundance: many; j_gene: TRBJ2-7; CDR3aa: CASTLVGRQVDEQYF; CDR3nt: TGTGCCAGCACCCTCGTGGGAAGACAAGTCGACGAGCAGTACTTC
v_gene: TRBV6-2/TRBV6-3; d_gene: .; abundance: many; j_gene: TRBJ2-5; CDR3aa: CASRHSTIFKGVQETQYF; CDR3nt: TGTGCCAGCAGGCATTCTACCATTTTTAAGGGGGTTCAAGAGACCCAGTACTTC
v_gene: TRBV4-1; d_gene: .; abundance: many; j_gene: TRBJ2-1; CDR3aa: CASSQLTAYNEQFF; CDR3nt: TGCGCCAGCAGCCAGCTCACAGCTTACAATGAGCAGTTCTTC
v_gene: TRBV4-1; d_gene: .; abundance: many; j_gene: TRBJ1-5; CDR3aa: CASSHGFGNQPQHF; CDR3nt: TGCGCCAGCAGCCATGGGTTCGGCAATCAGCCCCAGCATTTT
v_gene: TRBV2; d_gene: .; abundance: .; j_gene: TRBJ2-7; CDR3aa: CASSQVRGPNYEQYF; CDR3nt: TGCGCCAGCAGCCAAGTCCGGGGGCCCAACTACGAGCAGTACTTC
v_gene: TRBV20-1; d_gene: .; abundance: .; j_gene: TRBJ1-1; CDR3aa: CSARVPGGYTEAFF; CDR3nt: TGCAGTGCTAGAGTCCCAGGTGGGTACACTGAAGCTTTCTTT
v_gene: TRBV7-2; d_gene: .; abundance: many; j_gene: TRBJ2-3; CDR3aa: CASSLSVLGDTQYF; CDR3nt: TGTGCCAGCAGCTTAAGTGTCCTAGGGGATACGCAGTATTTT
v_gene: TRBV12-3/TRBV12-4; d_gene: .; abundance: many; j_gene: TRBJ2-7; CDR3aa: CASSFRGEQYF; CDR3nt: TGTGCCAGCAGTTTTAGGGGTGAGCAGTACTTC
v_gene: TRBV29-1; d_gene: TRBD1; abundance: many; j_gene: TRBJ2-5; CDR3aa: CSVEDGTGVLQETQYF; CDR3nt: TGCAGCGTTGAAGACGGGACAGGGGTACTCCAAGAGACCCAGTACTTC
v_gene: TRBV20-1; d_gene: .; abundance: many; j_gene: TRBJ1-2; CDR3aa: CSARAVGGVGYTF; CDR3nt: TGCAGTGCTAGAGCGGTGGGCGGGGTTGGCTACACCTTC
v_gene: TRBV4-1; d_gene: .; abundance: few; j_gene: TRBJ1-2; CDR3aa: CASSQDQGQVGYTF; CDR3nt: TGCGCCAGCAGCCAAGATCAGGGGCAGGTTGGCTACACCTTC
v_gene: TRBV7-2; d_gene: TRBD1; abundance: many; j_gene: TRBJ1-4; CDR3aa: CASSLFGWTGITEKLFF; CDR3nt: TGTGCCAGCAGCTTATTCGGTTGGACAGGGATTACTGAAAAACTGTTTTTT
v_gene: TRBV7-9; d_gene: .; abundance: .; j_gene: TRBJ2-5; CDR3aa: CASSMTVHPPQETQYF; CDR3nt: TGTGCCAGCAGCATGACGGTCCACCCCCCTCAGGAGACCCAGTACTTC